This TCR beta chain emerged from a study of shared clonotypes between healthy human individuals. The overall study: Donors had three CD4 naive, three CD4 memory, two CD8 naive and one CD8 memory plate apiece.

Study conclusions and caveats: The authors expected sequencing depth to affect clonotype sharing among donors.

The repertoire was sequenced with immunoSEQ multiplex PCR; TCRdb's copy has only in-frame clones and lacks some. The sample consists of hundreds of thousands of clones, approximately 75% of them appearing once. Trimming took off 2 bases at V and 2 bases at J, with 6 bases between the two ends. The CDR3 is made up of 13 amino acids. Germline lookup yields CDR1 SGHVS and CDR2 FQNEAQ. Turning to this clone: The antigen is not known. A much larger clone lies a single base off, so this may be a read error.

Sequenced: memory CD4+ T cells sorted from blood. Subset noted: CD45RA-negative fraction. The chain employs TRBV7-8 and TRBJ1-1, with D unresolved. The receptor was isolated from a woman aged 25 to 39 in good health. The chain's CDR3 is CASSLFPNTEAFF. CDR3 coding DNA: TGTGCCAGCAGCTTATTTCCCAACACTGAAGCTTTCTTT.